The 17 T cell receptor beta chains reported below all come from one sample, sequenced in a study of post-analysis software for immune sequencing data (dated by TCRdb to the mid-2010s). The full study reports these points: Significantly higher frequencies in patients than in controls were found for roughly 5 TRBV segments, including TRBV5-6, TRBV5-1 and TRBV20-1.

The library relied on PCR. Instrument used: Illumina HiSeq 2500. Unique molecular identifiers were incorporated into TCR beta cDNA libraries to reduce PCR and sequencing biases. TCRdb trimmed the raw reads at Q25, called clones with MiXCR and kept productive beta chains. CDR3 protein sequences are deduplicated, and each keeps its most common genes and DNA. For this sample there are about 430,000 distinct CDR3 sequences; 30% to 45% appear just once. Of the sample, approximately 7.1% is held by the ten largest clones. No antigens are known for them. The sample was blood. The receptors stem from a girl aged 2-10 years with multiple sclerosis.

This clonotype turned up a few times. The chain recombines TRBV10-3 with TRBJ2-7, with 10 bases identical to TRBD2. Per germline, CDR1 ENHRY and CDR2 SYGVKD. Trimming at V came to 8 bases and at J to 4 bases, leaving 8 bases not matched to a gene. This CDR3 region has 14 residues. This CDR3 is CAIRTSGESYEQYF. For the CDR3, the DNA is TGTGCCATCCGGACTAGCGGAGAGTCTTACGAGCAGTACTTC.

This chain joins TRBV13 and TRBJ2-7; 10 bases map to TRBD2. The CDR3 has 15 residues. Germline V gene lookup returns CDR1 PRHDT and CDR2 FYEKMQ (reference sequence). J gave up 4 bases and V 0 bases, and 3 bases lay outside the gene matches. In nucleotides, the CDR3 is TGTGCCAGCAGCTTAGGACTAGCGGGGAAATACGAGCAGTACTTC. This gives the protein CASSLGLAGKYEQYF.

J is TRBJ2-4 and V is TRBV20-1; 9 bases fit TRBD2. J was trimmed by 12 bases and V by 0 bases; bases with no gene match: 12. The CDR3 consists of 15 residues. Germline values: CDR1 DFQATT, CDR2 SNEGSKA (reference sequence). The CDR3 DNA reads TGCAGTGCTAGAGATCGACTAGCGGCGCGGTTCGATCAGTACTTC. As protein: CSARDRLAARFDQYF.

The genes are TRBV15 and TRBJ2-7; D remains unclear. The germline gives CDR1 LNHNV, CDR2 YYDKDF (reference sequence). CDR3 length equals 12 residues. Trimming took off 6 bases at V and 4 bases at J, with 10 bases between the two ends. The CDR3, as DNA: TGTGCCACCAGTCCTCAAAGTTACGAGCAGTACTTC. Encoded protein: CATSPQSYEQYF.

This sequence joins TRBV20-1 and TRBJ1-4, with 7 bases lining up with TRBD1. The CDR3 loop spans 13 amino acids. With 6 bases clipped from V and 7 bases from J, the junction kept 8 bases outside the gene matches. Germline CDR1 DFQATT, CDR2 SNEGSKA (reference sequence). The CDR3 is CSAGDRVGEKLFF. CDR3 DNA sequence: TGCAGTGCGGGAGACAGGGTGGGTGAAAAACTGTTTTTT.

The chain has TRBV5-5 and TRBJ2-3; TRBD1 agrees at 9 bases. J was trimmed by 2 bases and V by 4 bases; bases with no gene match: 11. This CDR3 contains 17 residues. Germline CDR1 is SGHKS and CDR2 is YYEKEE (reference sequence). The CDR3 loop reads CASSQGQGVFSTDTQYF. The CDR3 region has the DNA TGTGCCAGCAGCCAGGGACAGGGAGTCTTCTCCACAGATACGCAGTATTTT.

In the case of this clonotype: Compared with germline, one end of the junction differs, possibly owing to a read error. The CDR3 nucleotides are TGTGCCAGCAGTTTCAGGAGCCCCTACGAGCAGGTCTTC. Amino acids: CASSFRSPYEQVF. The genes are TRBV27 and TRBJ2-1; D unresolved. The CDR3 covers 13 residues. Germline V gene sequence: CDR1 MNHEY, CDR2 SMNVEV (reference sequence).

This clonotype was seen repeatedly, ten times or more. This chain uses TRBV7-9 with TRBJ2-3; 7 bases are shared with TRBD2. The V segment lost 1 base and the J segment 3 bases; nucleotides outside the gene matches: 4. Germline V lookup: CDR1 SEHNR, CDR2 FQNEAQ (reference sequence). The CDR3 runs to 15 residues. The CDR3 nucleotides read TGTGCCAGCAGCTTAGTTCTAGCGGAAACAGATACGCAGTATTTT. It encodes CASSLVLAETDTQYF.

The V and J genes are TRBV7-2 and TRBJ2-3; no clear D gene. This CDR3 is built from 13 residues. Trimming left V 3 bases short and J 3 bases short, with 7 bases between. Germline CDR1 and CDR2: SGHTA and FQGNSA. This CDR3 reads CASSFADTDTQYF. The CDR3 DNA is TGTGCCAGCAGCTTCGCGGATACAGATACGCAGTATTTT.

The J gene is TRBJ2-5, the V gene TRBV29-1, with unresolved D. The CDR3 loop spans 13 amino acids. Germline V gene sequence: CDR1 SQVTM, CDR2 ANQGSEA. V was shortened by 0 bases and J by 2 bases, with 7 bases between the two germline ends. Here the CDR3 DNA reads TGCAGCGTTGAAGATCTGACACAAGAGACCCAGTACTTC. Translated: CSVEDLTQETQYF.

The chain has TRBV7-6 and TRBJ2-7; a weak D match, TRBD2 (6 bases). This CDR3 spans 17 amino acids. Germline CDR1 reads SGHVS; CDR2 reads FNYEAQ. The ends were cut back, 0 bases at V and 0 bases at J, with 15 bases in the middle. CDR3 in DNA: TGTGCCAGCAGCTTAGCGAGTTATGCGGACTACTCCTACGAGCAGTACTTC. Its translation is CASSLASYADYSYEQYF.

This clonotype was counted only a few times. The chain joins TRBV11-1 to TRBJ2-1; 10 bases line up with TRBD2. The CDR3 length is 17 residues. Trimming removed 5 bases from V and 10 bases from J; junction bases left unmatched: 17. CDR1 and CDR2 (germline): SGHAT, FQDESV (reference sequence). The DNA for the CDR3 is TGTGCCAGCAGCCCCTACCCCAAGCGGGAGGGGAGGACAGAGCAGTTCTTC. This translates into CASSPYPKREGRTEQFF.

The chain combines TRBV6-1 with TRBJ2-5, with D perhaps assigned TRBD1 or TRBD2 (5 bases each). The end of the DNA aligns better with TRBJ2-7, so the J call may be wrong. There are 15 residues in the CDR3. In germline, CDR1 is MNHNS, CDR2 SASEGT. Here the CDR3 reads CASSGWTLTRDEQYF. The CDR3, as DNA: TGTGCCAGCAGTGGATGGACACTTACTAGGGACGAGCAGTACTTC.

The V and J genes are TRBV20-1 and TRBJ1-2; D is unresolved. The CDR3 is 11 amino acids. CDR1 DFQATT and CDR2 SNEGSKA come from the germline V gene (reference sequence). Trimming shortened V by 1 base and J by 4 bases, and 4 bases separated the two germline ends. The CDR3 DNA follows: TGCAGTGCTAGAGCGGGCTATGGCTACACCTTC. Amino acid sequence: CSARAGYGYTF.

The chain joins TRBV5-1 to TRBJ2-7; 8 bases are shared with TRBD1. Germline-derived CDR1 and CDR2 are SGHRS and YFSETQ. The CDR3 consists of 16 residues. The junction had 5 bases not matched to a gene; V was cut back by 0 bases and J by 0 bases. The CDR3 region has the DNA TGCGCCAGCAGCTTGGTAGGGACAGGCCTCTCCTACGAGCAGTACTTC. It encodes CASSLVGTGLSYEQYF.

This chain joins TRBV20-1 and TRBJ1-2; 8 bases are shared with TRBD1. Trimming at V came to 5 bases and at J to 3 bases, leaving 11 bases not matched to a gene. Germline CDR1 and CDR2: DFQATT and SNEGSKA (reference sequence). This CDR3 is 15 amino acids long. The CDR3 spells CSAGKTGEAYYGYTF. CDR3 nucleotides: TGCAGTGCTGGAAAGACAGGGGAGGCTTACTATGGCTACACCTTC.

This chain connects TRBV10-3 to TRBJ1-1; D gene uncertain. Per the germline V gene, CDR1 is ENHRY and CDR2 is SYGVKD. Trimming took off 6 bases at V and 7 bases at J, with 15 bases between the two ends. CDR3 length: 13 residues. The CDR3 region has the DNA TGTGCCATCAGCCGATTCGACGGCGGTGAAGCTTTCTTT. Protein sequence: CAISRFDGGEAFF.